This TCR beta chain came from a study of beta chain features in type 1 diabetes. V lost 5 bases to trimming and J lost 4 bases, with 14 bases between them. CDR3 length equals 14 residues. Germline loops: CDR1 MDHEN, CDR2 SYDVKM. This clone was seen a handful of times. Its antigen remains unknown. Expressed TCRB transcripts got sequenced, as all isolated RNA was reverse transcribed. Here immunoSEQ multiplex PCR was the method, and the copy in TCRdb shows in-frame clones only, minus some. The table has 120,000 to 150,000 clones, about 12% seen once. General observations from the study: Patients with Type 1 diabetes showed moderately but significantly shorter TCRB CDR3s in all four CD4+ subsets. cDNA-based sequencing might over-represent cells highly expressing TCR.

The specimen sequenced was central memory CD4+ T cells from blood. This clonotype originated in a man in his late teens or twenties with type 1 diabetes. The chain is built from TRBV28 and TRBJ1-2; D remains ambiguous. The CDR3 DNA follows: TGTGCCAGCAGTGGAGACGGACGTGCCTATGGCTACACCTTC. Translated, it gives CASSGDGRAYGYTF.